What follows describes a single T cell receptor beta chain. V lost 4 bases and J lost 5; bases outside the gene matches: 5. Germline V lookup: CDR1 MNHNS, CDR2 SASEGT. The CDR3 has 15 residues. TCRdb reprocessed the 5' RACE reads with MiXCR, giving one entry per CDR3 protein. The sample shows some 10,000 distinct CDR3 sequences, more than 45% of them seen only once. This sequence was found in a female donor with breast cancer. The sequencing input was tumor-infiltrating naive CD4+ T cells sorted from the breast tumor. Subset of the sample: naive CD4+ T cells, CD4+CD45RA+CD25-. The chain has TRBV6-1 and TRBJ2-3, with 11 positions matching TRBD1. The CDR3 coding sequence is TGTGCCAGCAGTGGGGGACAGGGGGATGTAGATACGCAGTATTTT. Translation gives CASSGGQGDVDTQYF.